The 28 T cell receptor beta chains below come from one sample, sequenced in a study of blood T cell repertoires in COVID-19. Only in-frame clones appear in the TCRdb table, and some are missing; sequencing was by immunoSEQ multiplex PCR. The sample comprises about 89,000 clones, 75% to 90% of which are singletons, and around 1.3% rests with the top ten. Sequenced input: peripheral blood. These receptors all come from a man at least 80 years old with active or convalescent COVID-19.

This rearrangement joins TRBV4-3 to TRBJ1-1; D unresolved. The ends were cut back, 1 base at V and 1 base at J, with 19 bases in the middle. Germline V gene data show CDR1 as LGHNA and CDR2 as YSLEER. The CDR3 has 18 amino acids. The CDR3 DNA reads TGCGCCAGCAGCCAAGTTGCTGGTTATAGAAATGGGAACACTGAAGCTTTCTTT. It is translated as CASSQVAGYRNGNTEAFF.

V usage is TRBV7-6 and J usage is TRBJ2-1; maybe TRBD2 (5 bases). Germline V CDR1 and CDR2: SGHVS, FNYEAQ. Trimming stripped 5 bases from V and 2 bases from J, with 19 bases between. The CDR3 length is 17 residues. CDR3 amino acids: CASSISAGIAPYNEQFF. Here the CDR3 DNA reads TGTGCCAGCAGCATATCTGCCGGGATCGCCCCCTACAATGAGCAGTTCTTC.

V usage is TRBV7-6 and J usage is TRBJ2-1; weak D call: TRBD2 (6 bases). CDR3 size: 15 residues. V dropped 0 bases and J dropped 6 bases, with 12 bases sitting between them. CDR1 is SGHVS, CDR2 FNYEAQ, per germline. The CDR3 loop is CASSLAIGSGNEQFF. Written as DNA, the CDR3 is TGTGCCAGCAGCTTAGCAATCGGGAGTGGCAATGAGCAGTTCTTC.

The CDR3 DNA sequence: TGTGCCACCCTTCATGACATATCCTATGGCTACACCTTC. As protein: CATLHDISYGYTF. The J gene is TRBJ1-2, the V gene TRBV28; D unclear. This CDR3 is 13 amino acids long. Germline V gene sequence: CDR1 MDHEN, CDR2 SYDVKM. The V and J ends lost 10 bases and 4 bases respectively, with 16 bases between them.

This clone was seen a single time. The chain recombines TRBV18 with TRBJ1-2; TRBD1 is a possible D gene (5 bases). This CDR3 is 14 amino acids long. V lost 2 bases and J 2 bases, leaving 9 bases between the germline ends. From germline, CDR1 is KGHSH and CDR2 LQKENI. CDR3 sequence reads: CASSPSGMNYGYTF. In nucleotides, the CDR3 is TGTGCCAGCTCACCATCAGGGATGAACTATGGCTACACCTTC.

This clone appeared a single time. The V and J genes are TRBV25-1 and TRBJ1-2, with a possible D match to TRBD1 (6 bases). Germline V gene data show CDR1 as MGHDK and CDR2 as SYGVNS. The CDR3 sequence is 13 residues long. V was pared by 0 bases and J by 6 bases, with 8 bases between. CDR3 nucleotides: TGTGCCAGCAGTGAATATGCAGGGGATGGCTACACCTTC. This encodes CASSEYAGDGYTF.

The V and J genes are TRBV4-3 and TRBJ1-2, with 7 positions matching TRBD1. Trimming took 6 bases from V and 2 from J; bases not matched to a gene: 6. Germline CDR1 reads LGHNA; CDR2 reads YSLEER. The CDR3 has 14 amino acids. CDR3 sequence reads: CASRQTGKNYGYTF. CDR3 nucleotide sequence: TGCGCCAGCAGACAGACAGGGAAAAACTATGGCTACACCTTC.

This chain joins TRBV3-1 (or the pseudogene TRBV3-2) and TRBJ2-3; 9 bases match TRBD1. The V and J ends lost 9 bases and 3 bases, in that order; junction bases with no gene match: 4. This CDR3 spans 13 amino acids. CDR1 and CDR2 (germline): LGHDT, YNNKEL (reference sequence). CDR3: CARHRGRTDTQYF. CDR3 bases: TGTGCCAGACACAGGGGGCGGACAGATACGCAGTATTTT.

The V gene is TRBV7-3, the J gene TRBJ2-1; 11 bases map to TRBD2. The CDR3 covers 20 residues. J gave up 4 bases and V 0 bases, and 14 bases lay outside the gene matches. CDR1 is SGHTA, CDR2 FQGTGA, per germline. The CDR3 nucleotides read TGTGCCAGCAGCTTAACCTCGCTAGCGGGAGGAACCCAGACTTACAATGAGCAGTTCTTC. Its translation: CASSLTSLAGGTQTYNEQFF. Combining the CDR3 with reference TRBV7-3 and TRBJ2-1 gives the whole variable domain GAGVSQTPSNKVTEKGKYVELRCDPISGHTALYWYRQSLGQGPEFLIYFQGTGAADDSGLPNDRFFAVRPEGSVSTLKIQRTERGDSAVYLCASSLTSLAGGTQTYNEQFFGPGTRLTVL.

The CDR3 region has the DNA TGTGCCAGCAGCCAAGATCCAGCGGGAGGGCCCTGGGAATCGCAGTATTTT. This codes for CASSQDPAGGPWESQYF. The rearrangement joins TRBV4-2 to TRBJ2-3; 10 nucleotides match TRBD2. Germline CDR1 and CDR2: LGHNA and YNFKEQ. The trim removed 0 bases at V and 10 bases at J, leaving 13 bases unmatched. This CDR3 has 17 amino acids.

Comment on this clone: The junction and the germline gene differ at one end; a read error may be behind it. The chain uses TRBV12-5 and TRBJ1-6, with TRBD1 identical over 8 bases. The CDR3 runs to 12 residues. The V gene's germline CDR1 is LGHNT and CDR2 FRNRAP. CDR3: CASGLVLGQVSF. CDR3 coding DNA: TGTGCTAGTGGTTTGGTACTGGGACAGGTTTCTTTT. Complete variable domain (other parts from reference TRBV12-5 and TRBJ1-6): DARVTQTPRHKVTEMGQEVTMRCQPILGHNTVFWYRQTMMQGLELLAYFRNRAPLDDSGMPKDRFSAEMPDATLATLKIQPSEPRDSAVYFCASGLVLGQVSFGNGTRLTVT.

The genes are TRBV10-3 and TRBJ2-7, with 13 bases identical to TRBD2. The CDR3 consists of 15 residues. Germline V gives CDR1 ENHRY, CDR2 SYGVKD. The V gene end was trimmed by 7 bases and the J gene end by 6 bases; junction bases not matched to a gene: 9. The DNA for the CDR3 is TGTGCCATCATGTCGGGACTAGCGGGATACGCCGAGCAGTACTTC. It is translated as CAIMSGLAGYAEQYF.

The rearrangement links TRBV4-2 to TRBJ1-4; 8 bases match TRBD1. In germline, CDR1 is LGHNA, CDR2 YNFKEQ. The CDR3 has 15 residues. J lost 3 bases, V lost 3 bases, and 3 bases had no gene match. CDR3 sequence: CASSQRQGSNEKLFF. CDR3 nucleotides: TGTGCCAGCAGCCAGAGACAGGGGTCTAATGAAAAACTGTTTTTT.

This chain joins TRBV28 and TRBJ2-1; 9 bases fit TRBD1. Germline-derived CDR1 and CDR2 are MDHEN and SYDVKM. With 1 base clipped from V and 4 bases from J, the junction kept 8 bases outside the gene matches. CDR3 length equals 17 residues. DNA for the CDR3: TGTGCCAGCAGTTTATTGACCGACAGGGGGATTTACAATGAGCAGTTCTTC. Protein: CASSLLTDRGIYNEQFF.

This chain uses TRBV5-6 with TRBJ2-1; D is possibly TRBD1 (11 bases). This CDR3 comprises 18 residues. The germline CDR1 and CDR2 sequences are SGHDT and YYEEEE. V shed 5 bases and J shed 9 bases, with 30 bases lying between them. The CDR3, as DNA: TGTGCCAGCAGGCCGGGACAGGGGGGAGGACTAGCGGTGAGTGAGCAGTTCTTC. Protein sequence: CASRPGQGGGLAVSEQFF.

The V call is TRBV7-9, the J call TRBJ2-2, with 13 positions matching TRBD2. J gave up 5 bases and V 4 bases, and 7 bases lay outside the gene matches. The CDR3 runs 17 residues. Germline CDR1 and CDR2: SEHNR and FQNEAQ (reference sequence). This CDR3 is CASSSIRLAGGTGELFF. In nucleotides, the CDR3 is TGTGCCAGCAGCTCGATTCGACTAGCGGGAGGAACCGGGGAGCTGTTTTTT.

V and J are TRBV9 and TRBJ1-1, with TRBD1 matching over 10 bases. The CDR3 contains 14 residues. The germline V gene has CDR1 SGDLS and CDR2 YYNGEE. V shed 4 bases, J shed 4 bases, and the junction held 4 bases outside the gene matches. CDR3 nucleotides: TGTGCCAGCAGCACCAGGACAGGGGGCACTGAAGCTTTCTTT. It is translated as CASSTRTGGTEAFF.

The V and J genes are TRBV28 and TRBJ2-3; no clear D. Germline V CDR1 and CDR2: MDHEN, SYDVKM. This CDR3 is built from 13 residues. Trimming pared 5 bases from V and 5 bases from J, leaving 11 bases between. This CDR3 is CASSKTILDTQYF. The CDR3 coding sequence is TGTGCCAGCAGTAAAACTATTCTAGATACGCAGTATTTT.

The chain joins TRBV18 to TRBJ1-2; TRBD1 matches 9 bases. Per the germline V gene, CDR1 is KGHSH and CDR2 is LQKENI. Unmatched junction bases numbered 6, after V lost 5 bases and J lost 8 bases. The CDR3 consists of 13 residues. The CDR3, as DNA: TGTGCCAGCTCAGAGGGACAGGGAGGCGGCTACACCTTC. Translated, it gives CASSEGQGGGYTF.

Only a few counts were recorded for this clone. V usage is TRBV7-9 and J usage is TRBJ2-7, with D perhaps TRBD1 (6 bases). The CDR3 consists of 14 residues. Looked up from germline, CDR1 is SEHNR and CDR2 is FQNEAQ (reference sequence). The V gene lost 4 bases and the J gene lost 3 bases, with 13 bases spanning the gap. The DNA for the CDR3 is TGTGCCAGCAGCTCACAGGGTACTCGCTACGAGCAGTACTTC. It yields the protein CASSSQGTRYEQYF.

This clone appeared a single time. The V gene is TRBV5-4, the J gene TRBJ2-7, with 14 nucleotides matching TRBD2. Germline V gives CDR1 SGHNT, CDR2 YYREEE (reference sequence). CDR3 size: 15 residues. The junction had 2 bases not matched to a gene; V was cut back by 2 bases and J by 4 bases. The CDR3, as DNA: TGTGCCAGCAGCTTAGGGACTAGCGGGAGTTACGAGCAGTACTTC. It yields the protein CASSLGTSGSYEQYF.

In regard to this clone: This sample includes further DNA sequences coding for the same CDR3. The chain employs TRBV3-1 (or the pseudogene TRBV3-2) and TRBJ1-5; 9 bases match TRBD1. Trimming removed 1 base from V and 4 bases from J; junction bases left unmatched: 5. The germline gives CDR1 LGHDT, CDR2 YNNKEL (reference sequence). This CDR3 spans 16 amino acids. The CDR3 reads CASSQAGTGRNQPQHF. The CDR3 nucleotides are TGTGCCAGCAGCCAAGCTGGGACAGGGAGGAATCAGCCCCAGCATTTT.

This chain joins TRBV29-1 and TRBJ1-5, with 9 bases fitting TRBD1. CDR1 SQVTM and CDR2 ANQGSEA come from the germline V gene. The trim removed 6 bases at V and 7 bases at J, leaving 10 bases unmatched. The CDR3 is 14 residues long. The DNA of the CDR3 is TGCAGCGTCGCAACCGGGACAGGGATCCAGCCCCAGCATTTT. Encoded protein: CSVATGTGIQPQHF.

In regard to this clone: At one of its ends the junction is not consistent with the germline gene, which may arise from a read error. The V and J genes are TRBV7-7 and TRBJ2-5; 7 bases fit TRBD1. Germline CDR1 is SSHAT and CDR2 is FNYEAQ (reference sequence). The CDR3 length is 14 residues. In DNA, the CDR3 is TGTGCTAGCAGTCGTGGGACAGCAAAAGAGACCCAGTACTTC. It codes for CASSRGTAKETQYF.

This chain joins TRBV25-1 and TRBJ2-1; 7 bases map to TRBD2. The V and J ends lost 1 base and 8 bases, in that order; junction bases with no gene match: 11. CDR3 size: 16 residues. Germline V gives CDR1 MGHDK, CDR2 SYGVNS. Written as DNA, the CDR3 is TGTGCCAGCAGTGAATCGAGTCGCGGGAGAATCGATGAGCAGTTCTTC. Its protein is CASSESSRGRIDEQFF.

The CDR3 DNA reads as TGCGCCAGCAGCCTACAAGGGGGACAGAACACTGAAGCTTTCTTT. Translated: CASSLQGGQNTEAFF. The chain is built from TRBV4-1 and TRBJ1-1; D is possibly TRBD1 (6 bases). The germline gives CDR1 MGHRA, CDR2 YSYEKL. CDR3 length: 15 amino acids. Trimming took 4 bases from V and 1 from J, leaving 13 bases between them.

The J gene is TRBJ1-3, the V gene TRBV21-1. TRBV21-1 is a listed pseudogene. This CDR3 contains 16 residues. CDR3 sequence reads: CASSIRGPERGNTIYF. The CDR3 DNA reads TGTGCCAGCAGCATCCGCGGCCCCGAGAGGGGAAACACCATATATTTT.

The V call is TRBV6-1, the J call TRBJ1-4; D possibly corresponds to TRBD1 (6 bases). CDR1 is MNHNS and CDR2 is SASEGT in the germline V gene. Trimming took off 3 bases at V and 5 bases at J, with 13 bases between the two ends. The CDR3 length is 15 residues. Written as DNA, the CDR3 is TGTGCCAGCAGTGAGGGGACATCGTCAAATGAAAAACTGTTTTTT. It is translated as CASSEGTSSNEKLFF.